Below, 25 T cell receptor beta chains from the same sample are listed, as sequenced in a study of CD8 T cells in ankylosing spondylitis. Using its own MiXCR run on the 5' RACE reads, TCRdb lists one record per CDR3 protein. The table lists 200,000 or so distinct CDR3 sequences, 15% to 20% of them singletons. The sample taken for sequencing was blood, either unsorted or a sorted T cell fraction (not recorded which). These TCRs come from a male donor between 5 and 35 years old with ankylosing spondylitis or in good health (not recorded which).

V is TRBV4-2 and J is TRBJ2-1, with 9 positions matching TRBD2. The CDR3 length is 17 residues. V lost 1 base and J lost 5; bases outside the gene matches: 9. Germline V gene data show CDR1 as LGHNA and CDR2 as YNFKEQ. CDR3 bases: TGTGCCAGCAGCCAAGGGCCGGGACTAGCCCGTAACAATGAGCAGTTCTTC. Protein: CASSQGPGLARNNEQFF.

This clonotype was recorded at least ten times. The chain recombines TRBV4-1 with TRBJ2-1, with 13 bases identical to TRBD2. Germline V gene lookup returns CDR1 MGHRA and CDR2 YSYEKL. The CDR3 sequence is 19 residues long. Losses at the gene ends were 0 bases for V and 0 bases for J; bases not matched to a gene: 5. The CDR3 reads CASSQDSGLAGSSYNEQFF. The CDR3 bases are TGCGCCAGCAGCCAAGATTCGGGACTAGCGGGGAGCTCCTACAATGAGCAGTTCTTC.

This clonotype was detected many times. V usage is TRBV7-9 and J usage is TRBJ2-5; D ambiguous. V was trimmed by 0 bases and J by 2 bases, leaving 13 bases between them. Germline assignment: CDR1 SEHNR and CDR2 FQNEAQ (reference sequence). This CDR3 has 16 amino acids. The CDR3 loop is CASSLAPTGSQETQYF. As DNA, the CDR3 is TGTGCCAGCAGCTTAGCCCCAACCGGCAGTCAAGAGACCCAGTACTTC.

This clonotype was found many times. The V and J genes are TRBV6-5 and TRBJ2-1, with 7 bases that match TRBD2. CDR1 and CDR2 from the germline V gene are MNHEY and SVGAGI. The V and J ends lost 0 bases and 9 bases, in that order; junction bases with no gene match: 5. This CDR3 is built from 14 residues. The CDR3 bases are TGTGCCAGCAGTTACTCCACTAGCGTGGGTGAGCAGTTCTTC. Translation: CASSYSTSVGEQFF.

The rearrangement joins TRBV12-3 or TRBV12-4 to TRBJ2-1; D is undetermined. The CDR3 has 13 amino acids. The germline V and J ends were trimmed by 5 bases and 14 bases, with 19 bases remaining between them. Here the CDR3 DNA reads TGTGCCAGCAGTCCCCCCGGGCCCCAAAATAAGTTCTTC. As protein: CASSPPGPQNKFF.

V usage is TRBV4-3 and J usage is TRBJ1-1; the D gene is possibly TRBD1 (5 bases). V gave up 1 base and J gave up 1 base, with 13 bases separating them. In germline, CDR1 is LGHNA, CDR2 YSLEER. The CDR3 length is 16 residues. The DNA of the CDR3 is TGCGCCAGCAGCCAAGGGAGTTTGACAGAGAACACTGAAGCTTTCTTT. As protein: CASSQGSLTENTEAFF.

This clonotype has at least ten counts. The genes are TRBV7-2 and TRBJ1-1; D unclear. Germline V gives CDR1 SGHTA, CDR2 FQGNSA. V was shortened by 1 base and J by 0 bases, with 6 bases between the two germline ends. This CDR3 region has 14 residues. The CDR3 DNA is TGTGCCAGCAGCTTAGGACGGATGAACACTGAAGCTTTCTTT. The encoded protein is CASSLGRMNTEAFF.

This chain links TRBV18 with TRBJ1-1; tentative D call: TRBD1 (6 bases). This CDR3 spans 15 amino acids. V was trimmed by 0 bases and J by 0 bases, leaving 8 bases between them. From germline, CDR1 is KGHSH and CDR2 LQKENI. In nucleotides, the CDR3 is TGTGCCAGCTCACCACCATACAGGGTGAACACTGAAGCTTTCTTT. Residues: CASSPPYRVNTEAFF.

This clonotype was found many times. The J gene is TRBJ2-7, the V gene TRBV10-3; D perhaps matches TRBD1 (5 bases). Trimming left V 5 bases short and J 3 bases short, with 8 bases between. The CDR3 extends over 12 amino acids. Germline assignment: CDR1 ENHRY and CDR2 SYGVKD. Here the CDR3 DNA reads TGTGCCATCAGTTCAGGGATCTACGAGCAGTACTTC. Its protein is CAISSGIYEQYF.

V usage is TRBV7-6 and J usage is TRBJ2-7; D possibly corresponds to TRBD2 (5 bases). The CDR3 spans 14 residues. Germline lookup yields CDR1 SGHVS and CDR2 FNYEAQ. Trimming took off 3 bases at V and 3 bases at J, with 12 bases between the two ends. CDR3 sequence reads: CASSFSRADYEQYF. The DNA for the CDR3 is TGTGCCAGCAGCTTTTCGCGGGCGGACTACGAGCAGTACTTC.

In its sample, this clonotype was seen a few times. V is TRBV7-9 and J is TRBJ2-7; D assignment may be TRBD1 or TRBD2 (5 bases each). The CDR3 consists of 15 residues. The V end lost 5 bases, the J end lost 5 bases, and 19 bases lay between the germline ends. The germline V gene encodes CDR1 SEHNR and CDR2 FQNEAQ (reference sequence). The CDR3 region is CASSPGTNAHDEQYV. CDR3 sequence (DNA): TGTGCCAGCAGCCCCGGGACCAACGCCCATGACGAGCAGTACGTC.

This clonotype was found many times. The chain couples TRBV2 to TRBJ2-1; D is tentatively TRBD1 or TRBD2 (5 bases each). Germline V lookup: CDR1 SNHLY, CDR2 FYNNEI. Between the trimmed V and J ends, which lost 2 bases and 2 bases, there was a span of 7 bases. The CDR3 length is 14 residues. The CDR3 loop is CASSERGPYNEQFF. The CDR3 bases are TGTGCCAGCAGTGAACGGGGACCCTACAATGAGCAGTTCTTC.

This clonotype came up many times. The V and J genes are TRBV3-1 and TRBJ2-3; 9 nucleotides match TRBD1. V was pared by 0 bases and J by 4 bases, with 2 bases of the junction left unmatched. Germline CDR1 reads LGHDT; CDR2 reads YNNKEL (reference sequence). The CDR3 is 15 amino acids. The CDR3 nucleotides are TGTGCCAGCAGCCAAGATTGGACAGGGGCAGATACGCAGTATTTT. Protein: CASSQDWTGADTQYF.

The chain uses TRBV29-1 and TRBJ1-1; D remains ambiguous. V was pared by 6 bases and J by 1 base, with 9 bases between. This CDR3 has 12 amino acids. Germline V lookup: CDR1 SQVTM, CDR2 ANQGSEA. DNA of the CDR3: TGCAGCGTCAGTCTCAAGAACACTGAAGCTTTCTTT. Its translation: CSVSLKNTEAFF.

The rearrangement links TRBV20-1 to TRBJ2-7, with D tentatively TRBD2 (5 bases). Germline loops: CDR1 DFQATT, CDR2 SNEGSKA (reference sequence). The CDR3 length is 14 residues. V lost 3 bases and J 2 bases, leaving 14 bases between the germline ends. In DNA form, the CDR3 reads TGCAGTGCTAGCCCCGTGAGGGTGACCTACGAGCAGTACTTC. Protein product: CSASPVRVTYEQYF.

At least ten counts were recorded for this clonotype. The chain couples TRBV15 to TRBJ2-7, with D unclear. There are 12 residues in the CDR3. V was cut by 3 bases and J by 6 bases, with 9 bases left in between. From germline, CDR1 is LNHNV and CDR2 YYDKDF (reference sequence). CDR3 sequence (DNA): TGTGCCACCAGCAGTTCTAGAACCGAGCAGTACTTC. This translates into CATSSSRTEQYF. The full variable domain, in which reference TRBV15 and TRBJ2-7 provide the parts outside the CDR3, is DAMVIQNPRYQVTQFGKPVTLSCSQTLNHNVMYWYQQKSSQAPKLLFHYYDKDFNNEADTPDNFQSRRPNTSFCFLDIRSPGLGDTAMYLCATSSSRTEQYFGPGTRLTVT.

This clonotype was recorded at least ten times. J is TRBJ2-1 and V is TRBV6-6, with TRBD1 as a possible D gene (6 bases). CDR3 length: 14 amino acids. CDR1 is MNHNY and CDR2 is SVGAGI in the germline V gene (reference sequence). With 5 bases removed from V and 3 bases from J, the gap between germline ends came to 11 bases. Written as DNA, the CDR3 is TGTGCCAGCAGTGAGGACAGAAACTACAATGAGCAGTTCTTC. This gives the protein CASSEDRNYNEQFF.

Only one count was recorded for this clonotype. V and J are TRBV19 and TRBJ1-5; D is unclear. Germline V lookup: CDR1 LNHDA, CDR2 SQIVND (reference sequence). The germline V and J ends were trimmed by 6 bases and 6 bases, with 12 bases remaining between them. The CDR3 length is 13 residues. Written as DNA, the CDR3 is TGTGCCAGTAGCCCGGACGGAGCTCAGCCCCAGCATTTT. It specifies CASSPDGAQPQHF.

J is TRBJ2-7 and V is TRBV20-1; D might be TRBD1 (6 bases). The CDR3 totals 13 residues. Germline-derived CDR1 and CDR2 are DFQATT and SNEGSKA (reference sequence). The ends were cut back, 2 bases at V and 0 bases at J, with 8 bases in the middle. The CDR3 DNA sequence: TGCAGTGCTAGACAGGGGAGCTCCTACGAGCAGTACGTC. It translates to CSARQGSSYEQYV.

This chain links TRBV12-3 or TRBV12-4 with TRBJ2-2, with D unresolved. The CDR3 totals 14 residues. V was trimmed by 4 bases and J by 7 bases, leaving 13 bases between them. The CDR3 region is CASSSLGRGGELFF. CDR3 DNA sequence: TGTGCCAGCAGTTCCCTTGGACGAGGCGGGGAGCTGTTTTTT.

This clonotype was counted between two and nine times. The chain joins TRBV20-1 to TRBJ2-7, with TRBD2 matching over 7 bases. The trim removed 4 bases at V and 2 bases at J, leaving 5 bases unmatched. The CDR3 runs 13 residues. Germline V gene lookup returns CDR1 DFQATT and CDR2 SNEGSKA (reference sequence). CDR3 coding DNA: TGCAGTGCTAAGCGGGGTATTACCTACGAGCAGTACTTC. This gives the protein CSAKRGITYEQYF.

This clonotype has at least ten counts. The CDR3 region is CASSLMIPSSTDTQYF. The CDR3, as DNA: TGCGCCAGCAGCTTGATGATACCCTCTAGCACAGATACGCAGTATTTT. The genes are TRBV5-1 and TRBJ2-3; D gene unclear. The V and J ends lost 1 base and 0 bases respectively, with 12 bases between them. Looked up from germline, CDR1 is SGHRS and CDR2 is YFSETQ. The CDR3 contains 16 residues.

This clonotype was detected ten times or more. J is TRBJ2-3 and V is TRBV20-1, with TRBD2 matching over 8 bases. The germline V gene has CDR1 DFQATT and CDR2 SNEGSKA (reference sequence). The CDR3 length is 14 residues. V lost 2 bases to trimming and J lost 1 base; unmatched junction nucleotides: 2. The CDR3 spells CSARTSGGTDTQYF. The CDR3 bases are TGCAGTGCTAGAACTAGCGGAGGCACAGATACGCAGTATTTT.

There are many counts of this clonotype. The chain recombines TRBV25-1 with TRBJ2-1; 8 bases are shared with TRBD2. Germline-derived CDR1 and CDR2 are MGHDK and SYGVNS. The V segment lost 10 bases and the J segment 6 bases; nucleotides outside the gene matches: 11. The CDR3 runs 14 residues. The CDR3, as DNA: TGTGCCACTGGGGCCGGGAGGGCTGGCAATGAGCAGTTCTTC. Translating it yields CATGAGRAGNEQFF. The variable domain in full, with the rest retrieved from reference TRBV25-1 and TRBJ2-1, is EADIYQTPRYLVIGTGKKITLECSQTMGHDKMYWYQQDPGMELHLIHYSYGVNSTEKGDLSSESTVSRIRTEHFPLTLESARPSHTSQYLCATGAGRAGNEQFFGPGTRLTVL.

The CDR3 region is CASSQRVRGPSTDTQYF. Written as DNA, the CDR3 is TGTGCCAGCAGCCAAAGGGTTCGCGGGCCTAGCACAGATACGCAGTATTTT. The chain links TRBV28 to TRBJ2-3, with D perhaps TRBD2 (5 bases). The CDR3 spans 17 residues. CDR1 MDHEN and CDR2 SYDVKM come from the germline V gene. Trimming removed 6 bases from V and 0 bases from J, with 19 bases in between.